What follows is one T cell receptor beta chain and its context. The antigen it recognizes is unknown. The input lacks base qualities; no much larger clone sits a single base away. At one collaborating source in Seattle, patients were enrolled during active infection and were followed longitudinally through the course of disease. Each collaborating institution followed its own protocols to collect whole blood in K2EDTA tubes. For TCRbeta analysis, collaborator samples were shipped as frozen whole blood, as isolated PBMCs, or as DNA extracted from either sample type. TCRbeta CDR3 regions were amplified from genomic DNA using the immunoSEQ Assay, a bias-controlled multiplex PCR. The published analysis was carried out like this. The number of nucleated cells in each sample was estimated by amplification of reference gene primers within the assay. To quantify the absolute abundance of each unique TCRbeta CDR3 rearrangement, sequence reads were collapsed and filtered. For each sample, productive Simpson clonality was calculated as the square root of Simpson's diversity index across productive rearrangements. TCRdb provides this immuneACCESS table in a form limited to in-frame rearrangements. Some clones are lacking; in checked studies, under half of them reflect an unresolved V gene, and why the rest are absent is not known. V, J and clone size derive from that table, while D and trimming were established from the DNA sequence. This sample comprises 170,000 or so clones, about 87% of them detected only once. The top ten clones comprise about 12% of the sample.

This sample was included in a study of blood T cell repertoires in COVID-19 (dated by TCRdb to 2018 to 2021). Looking at the study overall: Samples covering the acute and convalescent phases of COVID-19 were provided by collaborators in the United States, Italy and Spain. Samples came from the ongoing ImmuneRACE study (first 160 participants) plus 1,254 subjects from 6 global collaborators. The material from the prospective study consisted of cDNA or gDNA derived from T cells, B-cell-depleted T cells, or PBMCs. Where available, HLA class I and class II types were taken from metadata supplied by the sample provider and were not determined by assay-based typing. The sample metadata nearly always contained a de-identified subject ID, COVID-19 status, age in years and sex. The dataset comprised deeply sampled blood TCRbeta repertoires from subjects exposed to, actively infected with, or recovered from COVID-19. The repertoires were made available in a free public database intended to serve as a resource for research on the immune response to SARS-CoV-2. Points the paper makes about the study in general: The amount of clinical and demographic metadata varied by source and participant and was provided uncurated.

The sequence came from a woman in her sixties or seventies with COVID-19, enrolled during active disease. Sequences were obtained from peripheral blood.

The CDR3 reads CASSLDRVPHTEAFF. In nucleotides, the sequence is TGTGCCAGCAGCTTAGACAGGGTTCCTCACACTGAAGCTTTCTTT. Here the chain combines TRBV11-2 and TRBJ1-1; the D region possibly corresponds to TRBD1 (5 bases align). From the cysteine up to the phenylalanine, the CDR3 has a length of 15 residues. The only DNA kept is the CDR3, 45 bases in frame from the first base. Sequences SGHAT (CDR1) and FQNNGV (CDR2) are obtained from the germline V gene. The trim is 0 bases for V and 3 bases for J, with a gap of 11 bases between the germline ends. Supplemented by the reference TRBV11-2 and TRBJ1-1 proteins around the CDR3, the complete variable domain is EAGVAQSPRYKIIEKRQSVAFWCNPISGHATLYWYQQILGQGPKLLIQFQNNGVVDDSQLPKDRFSAERLKGVDSTLKIQPAKLEDSAVYLCASSLDRVPHTEAFFGQGTRLTVV.